A single sample gave rise to the 9 T cell receptor beta chains below, sequenced in a study of T-cell memory formation after mild COVID-19. TCRdb ran MiXCR on the 5' RACE reads and lists one entry per CDR3 protein. Here the sample spans hundreds of thousands of distinct CDR3 sequences, 13% to 15% being singletons. Sequenced: PBMCs or a T cell subset sorted from them (not recorded which). All receptors come from a man aged 18 to 29 who had mild COVID-19 (a few samples of this study predate the infection). Cell type and time point are not known.

The genes are TRBV4-1 and TRBJ2-2; D perhaps matches TRBD2 (6 bases). Trimming cost V 5 bases and J 4 bases, with 23 bases left between them. The CDR3 has 18 amino acids. The germline V gene encodes CDR1 MGHRA and CDR2 YSYEKL. This CDR3 is CASSILQGRGRSTGELFF. The CDR3 nucleotides are TGCGCCAGCAGCATCTTACAAGGGCGGGGACGGAGCACCGGGGAGCTGTTTTTT.

The table lists this clonotype with many counts. The chain is built from TRBV4-3 and TRBJ2-2; 10 nucleotides agree with TRBD2. Germline trimming cut 4 bases from V and 2 bases from J; bases unmatched to any gene: 4. This CDR3 is built from 16 residues. Germline V CDR1 and CDR2: LGHNA, YSLEER. The CDR3 region is CASSPVAGGNTGELFF. CDR3 sequence (DNA): TGCGCCAGCAGCCCGGTAGCGGGGGGTAACACCGGGGAGCTGTTTTTT.

This clonotype was seen a few times. CDR3 in amino acids: CASSLQGAPWKTQYF. The CDR3 coding sequence is TGTGCCAGCAGCTTACAGGGGGCGCCATGGAAGACCCAGTACTTC. V gene TRBV7-9 combines with J gene TRBJ2-5; 8 positions match TRBD1. Germline V CDR1 and CDR2: SEHNR, FQNEAQ (reference sequence). The CDR3 runs 15 residues. V was clipped by 2 bases and J by 6 bases; unmatched bases: 8.

This clonotype was counted between two and nine times. The chain employs TRBV25-1 and TRBJ1-1, with D possibly being TRBD1 (5 bases). The germline CDR1 and CDR2 sequences are MGHDK and SYGVNS. Trimming removed 4 bases at V and 6 bases at J, with 24 bases between. The CDR3 runs 17 residues. CDR3 amino acids: CASSAYSDGGRFAEAFF. The DNA of the CDR3 is TGTGCCAGCAGTGCCTATAGCGATGGGGGGAGGTTTGCTGAAGCTTTCTTT.

The chain couples TRBV6-1 to TRBJ2-3; TRBD2 matches 14 bases. Unmatched junction bases numbered 5, after V lost 10 bases and J lost 5 bases. The CDR3 is 14 residues long. Germline CDR1 is MNHNS and CDR2 is SASEGT. The CDR3 spells CATGLAGGGDTQYF. In DNA form, the CDR3 reads TGTGCCACCGGACTAGCGGGGGGAGGAGATACGCAGTATTTT.

The chain carries TRBV7-9 and TRBJ1-1, with 7 bases matching TRBD1. CDR3 length: 13 residues. CDR1 SEHNR and CDR2 FQNEAQ come from the germline V gene (reference sequence). Trimming took 5 bases from V and 10 from J; bases not matched to a gene: 10. CDR3 protein: CASSQDQGVVAFF. DNA for the CDR3: TGTGCCAGCAGCCAAGATCAGGGGGTAGTAGCTTTCTTT.

The rearrangement links TRBV6-5 to TRBJ1-2, with D uncertain. The CDR3 runs 11 residues. The germline gives CDR1 MNHEY, CDR2 SVGAGI. V was trimmed by 8 bases and J by 1 base, leaving 5 bases between them. CDR3 in DNA: TGTGCCAGCGGGAGTAACTATGGCTACACCTTC. It translates to CASGSNYGYTF.

This clonotype was detected only a few times. The rearrangement uses TRBV5-5 and TRBJ1-4; D call uncertain. Trimming cost V 4 bases and J 12 bases, with 10 bases left between them. CDR3 length: 11 amino acids. Germline-derived CDR1 and CDR2 are SGHKS and YYEKEE (reference sequence). The CDR3 loop reads CASSVPGQLFF. The CDR3 nucleotides read TGTGCCAGCAGCGTCCCGGGTCAACTGTTTTTT.

In this sample, this clonotype turned up a few times. V gene TRBV5-1 combines with J gene TRBJ2-2, with 8 bases fitting TRBD1. This CDR3 region has 15 residues. The V and J ends lost 2 bases and 5 bases, in that order; junction bases with no gene match: 5. Germline V gene sequence: CDR1 SGHRS, CDR2 YFSETQ. The CDR3 sequence: CASSLRTGWTGELFF. In DNA, the CDR3 is TGCGCCAGCAGCTTACGGACAGGGTGGACCGGGGAGCTGTTTTTT.